These 27 T cell receptor beta chains originate from one sample sequenced in a study of blood T cells in healthy people across ages. A second PCR of 7 to 11 cycles used a sample-barcoded 5' primer and a J-beta primer mix. Via MiXCR, TCRdb re-called the 5' RACE reads, giving one row per CDR3 protein. The repertoire holds roughly 730,000 distinct CDR3 sequences, with about 56% as singletons. Sequencing used blood. The receptors derive from a man aged 40-49 years in good health.

This clonotype occurred a few times. The V call is TRBV29-1, the J call TRBJ1-2; 8 bases agree with TRBD1. With 6 bases clipped from V and 3 bases from J, the junction kept 6 bases outside the gene matches. The CDR3 has 13 amino acids. Germline assignment: CDR1 SQVTM and CDR2 ANQGSEA. CDR3 DNA sequence: TGCAGCGTCTGGACAGGGCGCGACTATGGCTACACCTTC. Its protein product is CSVWTGRDYGYTF.

V usage is TRBV7-9 and J usage is TRBJ1-2; tentatively, D is TRBD1 (6 bases). Germline-derived CDR1 and CDR2 are SEHNR and FQNEAQ (reference sequence). Trimming removed 0 bases at V and 7 bases at J, with 12 bases between. CDR3 length: 14 amino acids. The CDR3 DNA sequence: TGTGCCAGCAGCTTAGCTCCATCAGGGGCTGGCTACACCTTC. It translates to CASSLAPSGAGYTF.

The V and J genes are TRBV7-6 and TRBJ2-1; no clear D gene. Germline V CDR1 and CDR2: SGHVS, FNYEAQ. There are 14 residues in the CDR3. Trimming took 2 bases from V and 6 from J, leaving 11 bases between them. The chain's CDR3 is CASSLSLGANEQFF. The CDR3 nucleotides read TGTGCCAGCAGCTTATCACTGGGTGCCAATGAGCAGTTCTTC.

V and J are TRBV20-1 and TRBJ2-3; possible D gene TRBD2, 5 bases. Germline assignment: CDR1 DFQATT and CDR2 SNEGSKA (reference sequence). This CDR3 spans 13 amino acids. The ends were cut back, 4 bases at V and 6 bases at J, with 14 bases in the middle. CDR3 sequence: CSAIPSGSDTQYF. CDR3 DNA: TGCAGTGCTATCCCCTCGGGGTCCGATACGCAGTATTTT.

The sample holds a few counts of this clonotype. The CDR3 DNA reads as TGTGCCAGCAGCCCGGACAGGATTTCAGCTAACTATGGCTACACCTTC. Translating it yields CASSPDRISANYGYTF. The chain employs TRBV5-6 and TRBJ1-2; 7 nucleotides align to TRBD1. From germline, CDR1 is SGHDT and CDR2 YYEEEE. J lost 0 bases, V lost 4 bases, and 9 bases had no gene match. CDR3 length: 16 amino acids.

The chain has TRBV27 and TRBJ2-5, with D maybe TRBD1 (5 bases). Germline CDR1 MNHEY, CDR2 SMNVEV (reference sequence). The CDR3 runs to 15 residues. The V end lost 6 bases, the J end lost 1 base, and 15 bases lay between the germline ends. CDR3 region: CASSQLGHSQETQYF. In nucleotides, the CDR3 is TGTGCCAGCAGCCAACTTGGACACTCCCAAGAGACCCAGTACTTC.

The chain employs TRBV14 and TRBJ2-1, with 9 bases that match TRBD2. The end of the DNA is better explained by TRBJ2-7, so the J call may be wrong. CDR1 and CDR2 from the germline V gene are SGHDN and FVKESK. The CDR3 is 16 amino acids. The CDR3 reads CASSLASGISYNEQYF. CDR3 in DNA: TGTGCCAGCAGCCTGGCTAGCGGGATTAGTTACAATGAGCAGTACTTC.

The rearrangement links TRBV10-2 to TRBJ2-7; 7 bases fit TRBD2. With 0 bases clipped from V and 10 bases from J, the junction kept 21 bases outside the gene matches. This CDR3 is built from 18 residues. The germline V gene has CDR1 WSHSY and CDR2 SAAADI. CDR3 amino acids: CASSESGLAAHPRGTQYF. DNA of the CDR3: TGCGCCAGCAGTGAGTCAGGTCTAGCGGCGCATCCTAGGGGAACCCAGTACTTC.

This chain connects TRBV9 to TRBJ2-3, with D maybe TRBD2 (6 bases). In germline, CDR1 is SGDLS, CDR2 YYNGEE. This CDR3 spans 14 amino acids. Trimming stripped 2 bases from V and 4 bases from J, with 11 bases between. CDR3 amino acids: CASSVIPGADTQYF. The CDR3 coding sequence is TGTGCCAGCAGCGTCATACCGGGGGCAGATACGCAGTATTTT. Based on the CDR3 plus reference TRBV9 and TRBJ2-3, the full variable domain is DSGVTQTPKHLITATGQRVTLRCSPRSGDLSVYWYQQSLDQGLQFLIQYYNGEERAKGNILERFSAQQFPDLHSELNLSSLELGDSALYFCASSVIPGADTQYFGPGTRLTVL.

The rearrangement uses TRBV9 and TRBJ2-7; D is perhaps TRBD1 (6 bases). V was pared by 3 bases and J by 5 bases, with 9 bases between. The CDR3 loop spans 12 amino acids. CDR1 and CDR2 (germline): SGDLS, YYNGEE. CDR3 DNA: TGTGCCAGCAGCGACACAGGGAACGAGCAGTACTTC. This translates into CASSDTGNEQYF. Looking up the rest from reference TRBV9 and TRBJ2-7 gives the full variable domain: DSGVTQTPKHLITATGQRVTLRCSPRSGDLSVYWYQQSLDQGLQFLIQYYNGEERAKGNILERFSAQQFPDLHSELNLSSLELGDSALYFCASSDTGNEQYFGPGTRLTVT.

At least ten counts were recorded for this clonotype. The CDR3 loop is CASSLVSGDRMNTEAFF. The CDR3 nucleotides are TGTGCCAGCAGCTTAGTTTCGGGTGACAGGATGAACACTGAAGCTTTCTTT. The V and J genes are TRBV7-9 and TRBJ1-1; D is possibly TRBD1 (6 bases). The CDR3 sequence is 17 residues long. CDR1 is SEHNR, CDR2 FQNEAQ, per germline (reference sequence). The V and J ends lost 1 base and 0 bases respectively, with 15 bases between them.

CDR3 nucleotides: TGCAGTGCTAGTGGGAGAGATGAGCAGTACTTC. It specifies CSASGRDEQYF. This chain connects TRBV20-1 to TRBJ2-5; weak D call: TRBD2 (5 bases). There are 11 residues in the CDR3. Germline V gene sequence: CDR1 DFQATT, CDR2 SNEGSKA (reference sequence). V lost 3 bases and J 11 bases, leaving 13 bases between the germline ends.

The V gene is TRBV7-2, the J gene TRBJ1-4; the D is unclear. Germline CDR1 is SGHTA and CDR2 is FQGNSA. The CDR3 has 13 amino acids. Deletions cut 3 bases from V and 8 bases from J, with 10 bases between. This CDR3 is CASSFRAGEKLFF. For the CDR3, the DNA is TGTGCCAGCAGCTTTAGGGCGGGAGAAAAACTGTTTTTT.

This clonotype was found once. The chain employs TRBV28 and TRBJ2-7, with 7 bases that match TRBD2. The CDR3 has 13 residues. J lost 4 bases, V lost 11 bases, and 11 bases had no gene match. Germline V gives CDR1 MDHEN, CDR2 SYDVKM. In DNA, the CDR3 is TGTGCCGCCTCGGGGAGGGGAGTATACGAGCAGTACTTC. Its translation is CAASGRGVYEQYF.

The chain uses TRBV27 and TRBJ2-3; 8 bases map to TRBD1. CDR1 and CDR2 (germline): MNHEY, SMNVEV (reference sequence). The CDR3 contains 14 residues. V was clipped by 6 bases and J by 6 bases; unmatched bases: 8. This CDR3 is CASSDDRGPDTQYF. The CDR3 DNA follows: TGTGCCAGCAGCGATGACAGGGGTCCCGATACGCAGTATTTT.

This clonotype showed up just once. The J gene is TRBJ2-2, the V gene TRBV7-6; unclear D gene. Germline lookup yields CDR1 SGHVS and CDR2 FNYEAQ. Trimming took 4 bases from V and 1 from J, leaving 10 bases between them. The CDR3 runs to 15 residues. Here the CDR3 DNA reads TGTGCCAGCAGCTCACAGACTCTGAACACCGGGGAGCTGTTTTTT. This encodes CASSSQTLNTGELFF.

In its sample, this clonotype was seen many times. The V gene is TRBV4-3, the J gene TRBJ2-4; a weak D match, TRBD2 (5 bases). V lost 0 bases, J lost 6 bases, and 6 bases lay in between. Per the germline V gene, CDR1 is LGHNA and CDR2 is YSLEER. CDR3 length: 13 residues. Written as DNA, the CDR3 is TGCGCCAGCAGCCAAGAACTAGTAAACATTCAGTACTTC. It is translated as CASSQELVNIQYF.

The chain recombines TRBV28 with TRBJ1-2; the D gene is possibly TRBD1 (6 bases). There are 16 residues in the CDR3. CDR1 is MDHEN and CDR2 is SYDVKM in the germline V gene. The V and J ends lost 2 bases and 3 bases respectively, with 16 bases between them. The CDR3 spells CASSLGGQNQYYGYTF. In nucleotides, the CDR3 is TGTGCCAGCAGTTTAGGGGGCCAGAATCAATACTATGGCTACACCTTC.

The chain recombines TRBV7-9 with TRBJ1-2; unclear D gene. V was trimmed by 5 bases and J by 5 bases, leaving 18 bases between them. This CDR3 is 15 amino acids long. CDR1 SEHNR and CDR2 FQNEAQ come from the germline V gene (reference sequence). In nucleotides, the CDR3 is TGTGCCAGCAGCCGGACGACGGATAGAATATATGGCTACACCTTC. Protein sequence: CASSRTTDRIYGYTF. The full variable domain, completed using reference TRBV7-9 and TRBJ1-2, is DTGVSQNPRHKITKRGQNVTFRCDPISEHNRLYWYRQTLGQGPEFLTYFQNEAQLEKSRLLSDRFSAERPKGSFSTLEIQRTEQGDSAMYLCASSRTTDRIYGYTFGSGTRLTVV.

This clonotype was seen a few times. This chain links TRBV4-3 with TRBJ2-7, with a tentative D call TRBD1 (5 bases). The germline V gene encodes CDR1 LGHNA and CDR2 YSLEER. The V end was cut by 0 bases, the J end by 4 bases, with 13 bases between. This CDR3 is built from 15 residues. The CDR3 reads CASSQEAGPSYEQYF. The DNA for the CDR3 is TGCGCCAGCAGCCAAGAGGCAGGGCCTTCTTACGAGCAGTACTTC.

The CDR3 DNA reads TGTGCCAGCAGCACCAGGACTAGCGGTCCCAGGGGGAATGAGCAGTTCTTC. Protein product: CASSTRTSGPRGNEQFF. This chain joins TRBV11-1 and TRBJ2-1, with 10 bases that match TRBD2. CDR3 length equals 17 residues. V lost 5 bases, J lost 7 bases, and 14 bases stayed unmatched. Germline lookup yields CDR1 SGHAT and CDR2 FQDESV (reference sequence).

This rearrangement joins TRBV3-1 to TRBJ1-2, with D tentatively TRBD1 (6 bases). The germline V gene has CDR1 LGHDT and CDR2 YNNKEL (reference sequence). CDR3 length: 14 amino acids. V lost 8 bases to trimming and J lost 8 bases, with 21 bases between them. The CDR3 sequence is CASSVGTGNTGYTF. In nucleotides, the CDR3 is TGTGCCAGCTCGGTGGGTACAGGGAATACCGGCTACACCTTC. The complete variable domain, with remaining parts taken from reference TRBV3-1 and TRBJ1-2, reads DTAVSQTPKYLVTQMGNDKSIKCEQNLGHDTMYWYKQDSKKFLKIMFSYNNKELIINETVPNRFSPKSPDKAHLNLHINSLELGDSAVYFCASSVGTGNTGYTFGSGTRLTVV.

The chain is built from TRBV20-1 and TRBJ2-5; possible D gene TRBD2, 5 bases. The CDR3 has 13 amino acids. Germline values: CDR1 DFQATT, CDR2 SNEGSKA (reference sequence). V shed 3 bases and J shed 10 bases, with 18 bases lying between them. The CDR3 bases are TGCAGTGCTAGTTTGAACACAGAGGGAAGCCAGTACTTC. Protein product: CSASLNTEGSQYF.

The V gene is TRBV19, the J gene TRBJ2-7, with D perhaps being TRBD1 or TRBD2 (6 bases each). The J call may be incorrect, as the DNA end agrees better with TRBJ2-5. CDR3 length equals 15 residues. Germline V gives CDR1 LNHDA, CDR2 SQIVND (reference sequence). Here the CDR3 reads CASSPIGGVGETQYF. CDR3 nucleotides: TGTGCCAGTAGTCCAATCGGGGGCGTGGGAGAGACCCAGTACTTC.

This clonotype has a single count. The V and J genes are TRBV28 and TRBJ1-2; D remains ambiguous. Germline CDR1 reads MDHEN; CDR2 reads SYDVKM. The V end was cut by 2 bases, the J end by 3 bases, with 7 bases between. The CDR3 has 13 amino acids. CDR3 amino acids: CASSLRQDYGYTF. CDR3 DNA sequence: TGTGCCAGCAGTTTACGGCAGGACTATGGCTACACCTTC.

The genes are TRBV27 and TRBJ2-3, with D perhaps TRBD2 (6 bases). Germline assignment: CDR1 MNHEY and CDR2 SMNVEV (reference sequence). The CDR3 is made up of 14 amino acids. Trimming removed 4 bases at V and 7 bases at J, with 15 bases between. CDR3 protein: CASSSGLTRNTQYF. For the CDR3, the DNA is TGTGCCAGCAGTTCGGGACTCACCCGGAATACGCAGTATTTT.

On this clonotype: The junction and the germline gene differ at one end; a read error may be behind it. The rearrangement uses TRBV6-5 and TRBJ2-6; tentatively, D is TRBD1 (7 bases). CDR3 size: 17 residues. CDR1 and CDR2 (germline): MNHEY, SVGAGI. The CDR3 DNA reads as TGTGCCAGCACTTACGGGGGACAGCGCTCTGGGGCCAACGTCCTGACTTTC. Translation gives CASTYGGQRSGANVLTF.